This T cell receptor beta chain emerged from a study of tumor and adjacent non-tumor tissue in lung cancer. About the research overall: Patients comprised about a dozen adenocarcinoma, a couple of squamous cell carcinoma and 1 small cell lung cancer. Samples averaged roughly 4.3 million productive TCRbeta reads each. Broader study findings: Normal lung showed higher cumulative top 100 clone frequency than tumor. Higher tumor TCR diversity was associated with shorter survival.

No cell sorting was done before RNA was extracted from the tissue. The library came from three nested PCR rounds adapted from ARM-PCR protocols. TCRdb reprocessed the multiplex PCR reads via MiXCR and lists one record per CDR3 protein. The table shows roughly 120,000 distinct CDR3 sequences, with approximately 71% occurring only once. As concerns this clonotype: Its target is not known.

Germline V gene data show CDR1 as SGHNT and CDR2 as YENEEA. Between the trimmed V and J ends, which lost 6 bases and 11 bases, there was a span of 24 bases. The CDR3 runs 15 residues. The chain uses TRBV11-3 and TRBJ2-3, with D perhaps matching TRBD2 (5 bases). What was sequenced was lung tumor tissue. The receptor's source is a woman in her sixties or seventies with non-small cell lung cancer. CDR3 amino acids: CASSPAGHGGHMQYF. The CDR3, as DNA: TGTGCCAGCAGTCCCGCCGGGCATGGAGGTCATATGCAGTATTTT.